This T cell receptor beta chain was sequenced in a study of neoadjuvant anti-PD-1 for oral cavity cancer. Blood libraries mostly used roughly 520 ng genomic DNA, six replicates each. This table comes from immunoSEQ multiplex PCR, and its TCRdb copy is limited to in-frame clones, with some not included. The top ten clones hold 2.6% of a sample with 16,000 or so clones, 50% to 65% of them seen once. Patients had HPV-negative, locally advanced oral cavity squamous cell carcinoma. The sample holds a few counts of this clone. What it binds is not known. The study, taken as a whole, reports: With three patients per group, TCR findings need larger cohorts.

The TCR originated in a person aged 40 to 85 with oral cavity squamous cell carcinoma. Source: PBMCs, taken before nivolumab (anti-PD-1) treatment.

The CDR3 bases are TGTGCCAGCAGTCCGGGGACTATCTCAGGTGAGCAGTTCTTC. Translation: CASSPGTISGEQFF. The chain has TRBV27 and TRBJ2-1, with 7 positions matching TRBD2. The CDR3 is made up of 14 amino acids. With 5 bases clipped from V and 9 bases from J, the junction kept 10 bases outside the gene matches. Germline CDR1 MNHEY, CDR2 SMNVEV (reference sequence).